The 22 T cell receptor beta chains presented below share a single source sample, sequenced in a study of T cells after yellow fever vaccination. TCRdb itself ran the 5' RACE reads through MiXCR, one entry per CDR3 protein. The table records around 340,000 distinct CDR3 sequences, under 15% of them present only once. The sample in question was CD4+ T cells sorted from PBMCs, obtained 15 days after the yellow fever booster vaccination. These receptors came from a man aged 18-30 years who received the YFV17D yellow fever vaccine.

The CDR3 region has the DNA TGTGCCAGCAGTTTACGGCGACAGGGGCCCCCTTACTTC. Encoded protein: CASSLRRQGPPYF. The chain is built from TRBV12-3 or TRBV12-4 and TRBJ2-4; TRBD1 aligns across 8 bases. V shed 2 bases and J 16 bases; nucleotides not matched to a gene: 10. The CDR3 sequence is 13 residues long.

This clonotype has a handful of counts. The chain recombines TRBV6-2 or TRBV6-3 with TRBJ2-2; D gene unclear. The germline V and J ends were trimmed by 2 bases and 0 bases, with 4 bases remaining between them. Per germline, CDR1 MNHEY and CDR2 SVGEGT. The CDR3 covers 14 residues. CDR3 in amino acids: CASSYGPNTGELFF. In DNA, the CDR3 is TGTGCCAGCAGTTACGGGCCGAACACCGGGGAGCTGTTTTTT.

This clonotype was seen only a few times. This chain links TRBV15 with TRBJ1-6; no reliable D call. Germline CDR1 LNHNV, CDR2 YYDKDF (reference sequence). Deletions cut 0 bases from V and 15 bases from J, with 9 bases between. The CDR3 length is 12 residues. CDR3 bases: TGTGCCACCAGCAGAGATTCCGGGATCCTCCACTTT. It translates to CATSRDSGILHF.

This clonotype has more than one count but fewer than ten. The chain recombines TRBV7-9 with TRBJ1-2; unclear D gene. CDR1 and CDR2 (germline): SEHNR, FQNEAQ (reference sequence). The CDR3 consists of 16 residues. The ends were cut back, 1 base at V and 3 bases at J, with 15 bases in the middle. CDR3 protein: CASSLGYGSSDYGYTF. The CDR3 coding sequence is TGTGCCAGCAGCTTAGGGTATGGCAGTTCTGACTATGGCTACACCTTC.

The rearrangement joins TRBV29-1 to TRBJ1-5; D is unresolved. CDR1 is SQVTM, CDR2 ANQGSEA, per germline. This CDR3 has 12 amino acids. Trimming pared 4 bases from V and 7 bases from J, leaving 11 bases between. Written as DNA, the CDR3 is TGCAGCGTTGGTAGGGAAGGGCAGCCCCAGCATTTT. The encoded protein is CSVGREGQPQHF.

This clonotype was detected a few times. The chain joins TRBV4-1 to TRBJ1-3; D is unresolved. The CDR3 runs to 16 residues. The V gene's germline CDR1 is MGHRA and CDR2 YSYEKL. The germline V and J ends were trimmed by 0 bases and 0 bases, with 9 bases remaining between them. This CDR3 reads CASSQDFTLSGNTIYF. DNA for the CDR3: TGCGCCAGCAGCCAAGATTTCACGCTCTCTGGAAACACCATATATTTT.

This clonotype appeared a few times. This chain uses TRBV12-3 or TRBV12-4 with TRBJ1-2; a weak D match, TRBD1 (6 bases). This CDR3 contains 13 residues. Trimming stripped 4 bases from V and 8 bases from J, with 14 bases between. CDR3: CASSSQGVGGYTF. The CDR3 DNA follows: TGTGCCAGCAGTTCACAGGGCGTAGGCGGCTACACCTTC.

Ten or more counts support this clonotype. The genes are TRBV20-1 and TRBJ2-5; possible D gene TRBD2, 5 bases. Germline assignment: CDR1 DFQATT and CDR2 SNEGSKA (reference sequence). V gave up 3 bases and J gave up 0 bases, with 14 bases separating them. The CDR3 runs to 15 residues. CDR3 sequence: CSASPRGGHQETQYF. The CDR3 bases are TGCAGTGCTAGCCCCCGTGGAGGCCACCAAGAGACCCAGTACTTC.

This clonotype was observed a handful of times. CDR3 DNA sequence: TGCGCCAGCAGCCAAGATACTAGCGGGGGCCTCTCCTACAATGAGCAGTTCTTC. Translated: CASSQDTSGGLSYNEQFF. The chain uses TRBV4-1 and TRBJ2-1; 11 bases align to TRBD2. V dropped 0 bases and J dropped 0; count of bases not matched to a gene: 4. Per germline, CDR1 MGHRA and CDR2 YSYEKL. The CDR3 is 18 amino acids.

The chain employs TRBV25-1 and TRBJ1-2, with a possible D match to TRBD1 (6 bases). Deletions cut 5 bases from V and 7 bases from J, with 11 bases between. Germline values: CDR1 MGHDK, CDR2 SYGVNS. The CDR3 runs 12 residues. CDR3 sequence reads: CASSWGALGYTF. The DNA of the CDR3 is TGTGCCAGCAGTTGGGGGGCACTTGGCTACACCTTC.

The chain uses TRBV28 and TRBJ2-7; D gene unclear. The germline V and J ends were trimmed by 5 bases and 4 bases, with 15 bases remaining between them. This CDR3 has 14 amino acids. CDR1 is MDHEN, CDR2 SYDVKM, per germline. The CDR3 sequence: CASSVPAAKYEQYV. Here the CDR3 DNA reads TGTGCCAGCAGTGTCCCGGCCGCGAAGTACGAGCAGTACGTC.

The CDR3: CASSLEGVFYGYTF. As DNA, the CDR3 is TGCGCCAGCAGCTTGGAGGGCGTCTTCTATGGCTACACCTTC. The chain employs TRBV5-1 and TRBJ1-2; the D is unclear. CDR1 and CDR2 (germline): SGHRS, YFSETQ. V shed 0 bases and J shed 4 bases, with 10 bases lying between them. The CDR3 is made up of 14 amino acids.

The V gene is TRBV25-1, the J gene TRBJ2-3; tentatively, D is TRBD2 (6 bases). The CDR3 contains 14 residues. The V end was cut by 1 base, the J end by 9 bases, with 14 bases between. Germline V gene data show CDR1 as MGHDK and CDR2 as SYGVNS. DNA of the CDR3: TGTGCCAGCAGTGAATCAGGGACCGGAGGGACGCAGTATTTT. Its protein product is CASSESGTGGTQYF.

The rearrangement uses TRBV19 and TRBJ1-1, with 9 bases fitting TRBD1. This CDR3 region has 14 residues. The germline gives CDR1 LNHDA, CDR2 SQIVND (reference sequence). The junction had 7 bases not matched to a gene; V was cut back by 6 bases and J by 5 bases. Written as DNA, the CDR3 is TGTGCCAGTAGATCGGGACAGGGAGGTACTGAAGCTTTCTTT. It yields the protein CASRSGQGGTEAFF. Supplemented by reference TRBV19 and TRBJ1-1, the full variable domain reads DGGITQSPKYLFRKEGQNVTLSCEQNLNHDAMYWYRQDPGQGLRLIYYSQIVNDFQKGDIAEGYSVSREKKESFPLTVTSAQKNPTAFYLCASRSGQGGTEAFFGQGTRLTVV.

CDR3 in amino acids: CASSLGVRYNEQFF. The CDR3 nucleotides are TGCGCCAGCAGCTTGGGGGTTCGATACAATGAGCAGTTCTTC. V gene TRBV5-1 combines with J gene TRBJ2-1; no clear D. Deletions cut 0 bases from V and 4 bases from J, with 8 bases between. Germline lookup yields CDR1 SGHRS and CDR2 YFSETQ. This CDR3 contains 14 residues.

The chain links TRBV6-5 to TRBJ1-2; D possibly corresponds to TRBD1 (6 bases). V was shortened by 4 bases and J by 2 bases, with 14 bases between the two germline ends. This CDR3 has 15 residues. Per germline, CDR1 MNHEY and CDR2 SVGAGI. The CDR3, as DNA: TGTGCCAGCAGTTGGGTGGGGGGCGCAAACTATGGCTACACCTTC. Its protein product is CASSWVGGANYGYTF.

This rearrangement joins TRBV6-2 or TRBV6-3 to TRBJ2-1, with D possibly matching TRBD2 (6 bases). The germline V gene has CDR1 MNHEY and CDR2 SVGEGT. The CDR3 is 15 residues long. Trimming stripped 4 bases from V and 10 bases from J, with 20 bases between. The CDR3 DNA reads as TGTGCCAGCAGTTTGCGGTCGCTAGCGCAAAACGAGCAGTTCTTC. As protein: CASSLRSLAQNEQFF.

This clonotype occurred a few times. V gene TRBV7-9 combines with J gene TRBJ2-1; TRBD1 is a possible D gene (5 bases). CDR3 size: 16 residues. Germline V lookup: CDR1 SEHNR, CDR2 FQNEAQ (reference sequence). V gave up 6 bases and J gave up 1 base, with 16 bases separating them. CDR3 region: CASRRLGAVSYNEQFF. CDR3 sequence (DNA): TGTGCCAGCAGGAGACTTGGGGCGGTTTCCTACAATGAGCAGTTCTTC.

This clonotype has a handful of counts. The chain is built from TRBV10-3 and TRBJ2-7; 11 bases are shared with TRBD1. CDR1 and CDR2 (germline): ENHRY, SYGVKD. The CDR3 contains 14 residues. The J segment lost 4 bases and the V segment lost 8 bases, leaving 7 bases of the junction unmatched. CDR3 in DNA: TGTGCCATCCGACCCGGGACAGGGGGATACGAGCAGTACTTC. This translates into CAIRPGTGGYEQYF.

This clonotype has only a few counts. DNA of the CDR3: TGTGCCAGCAGGTCAACGGGGGGGACCCAGCATTTT. Translated: CASRSTGGTQHF. The genes are TRBV7-9 and TRBJ1-5, with D tentatively TRBD1 (5 bases). The CDR3 consists of 12 residues. Germline V gene lookup returns CDR1 SEHNR and CDR2 FQNEAQ (reference sequence). The ends were cut back, 6 bases at V and 11 bases at J, with 14 bases in the middle.

This chain connects TRBV10-1 to TRBJ2-5; possibly TRBD1 for D (5 bases). CDR1 is WNHNN, CDR2 SYGVQD, per germline (reference sequence). This CDR3 has 14 amino acids. The ends were cut back, 1 base at V and 3 bases at J, with 9 bases in the middle. The CDR3 DNA reads as TGCGCCAGCAGTGAGTTGGGGCTGGAAGAGACCCAGTACTTC. It encodes CASSELGLEETQYF.

This clonotype was seen many times. The chain employs TRBV20-1 and TRBJ1-1; 8 bases map to TRBD1. Losses at the gene ends were 4 bases for V and 5 bases for J; bases not matched to a gene: 6. The CDR3 spans 13 residues. CDR1 and CDR2 from the germline V gene are DFQATT and SNEGSKA (reference sequence). CDR3 DNA: TGCAGTGCTACCCAGGGGGCAGAAACTGAAGCTTTCTTT. Translated, it gives CSATQGAETEAFF.